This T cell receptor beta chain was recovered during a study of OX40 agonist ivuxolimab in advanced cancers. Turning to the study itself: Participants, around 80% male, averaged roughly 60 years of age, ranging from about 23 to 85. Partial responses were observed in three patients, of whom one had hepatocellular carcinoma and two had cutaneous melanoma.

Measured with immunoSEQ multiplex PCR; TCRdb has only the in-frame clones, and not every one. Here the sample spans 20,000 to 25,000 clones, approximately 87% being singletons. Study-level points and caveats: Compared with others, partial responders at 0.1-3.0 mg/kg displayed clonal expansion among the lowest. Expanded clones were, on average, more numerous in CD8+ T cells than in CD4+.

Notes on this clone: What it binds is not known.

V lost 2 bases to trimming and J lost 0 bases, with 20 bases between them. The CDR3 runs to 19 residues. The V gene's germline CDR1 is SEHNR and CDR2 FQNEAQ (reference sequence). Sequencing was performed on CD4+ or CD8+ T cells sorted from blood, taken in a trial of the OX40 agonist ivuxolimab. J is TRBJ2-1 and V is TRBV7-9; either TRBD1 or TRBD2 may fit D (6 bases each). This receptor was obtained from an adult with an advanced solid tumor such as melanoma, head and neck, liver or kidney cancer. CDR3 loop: CASSLPRAWGAHSYNEQFF. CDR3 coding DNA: TGTGCCAGCAGCTTACCCCGCGCATGGGGGGCTCACTCCTACAATGAGCAGTTCTTC.